The entry that follows covers one T cell receptor beta chain sequence. Its antigen is not identified. The same CDR3 arises from other DNA sequences in this sample as well. These data originate in a study of OX40 agonist ivuxolimab in advanced cancers. Study information: Patients were dosed intravenously with ivuxolimab at 0.01 to 10 mg/kg every 2 weeks. Patients undergoing dose escalation presented with hepatocellular carcinoma, melanoma, renal cell or head and neck cancer. Whole-study results and caveats: CD4+ and CD8+ T cells in blood underwent clonal expansion by week 6 at 0.1 to 3.0 mg/kg. Expanded clones tended on average to be more numerous among CD8+ T cells than CD4+.

The CDR3 is 15 residues long. The ends lost 0 bases at V and 0 bases at J; junction bases unmatched: 0. Germline V lookup: CDR1 SGHRS, CDR2 YFSETQ. The data were produced by immunoSEQ multiplex PCR, yet TCRdb's version contains in-frame clones alone and is incomplete. Found here are approximately 86,000 clones, more than 75% of them singletons; the top ten hold approximately 0.3%. V and J are TRBV5-1 and TRBJ2-1; 7 positions agree with TRBD2. The sequence derives from an adult with an advanced solid tumor such as melanoma, head and neck, liver or kidney cancer. The sequenced sample was CD4+ or CD8+ T cells sorted from blood, obtained in a trial of the OX40 agonist ivuxolimab. The CDR3 loop is CASSLGGSSYNEQFF. The CDR3 nucleotides read TGCGCCAGCAGCTTGGGCGGGAGCTCCTACAATGAGCAGTTCTTC.